The present T cell receptor (beta chain) was sequenced within a study of OX40 agonist ivuxolimab in advanced cancers. As concerns this clone: At one boundary the junction diverges from the germline segment, which might be a read error.

Assay used: immunoSEQ multiplex PCR; TCRdb lists only in-frame clones, some missing. Among about 49,000 clones, approximately 86% were seen once, and the ten largest hold about 50%. The CDR3 has 15 residues. Germline V CDR1 and CDR2: SSHAT, FNYEAQ (reference sequence). Sequencing used CD4+ or CD8+ T cells sorted from blood, obtained in a trial of the OX40 agonist ivuxolimab. The receptor's source is an adult with an advanced solid tumor such as melanoma, head and neck, liver or kidney cancer. The V call is TRBV7-7, the J call TRBJ2-2; TRBD1 matches 10 bases. The CDR3 DNA reads as TGTGCTAGCAGCTCCGGGACAGGGGATACCGGGGAGCTGTTTTTT. Amino acid sequence: CASSSGTGDTGELFF.